The 9 T cell receptor beta chains listed next were all sequenced from one sample in a study of response to subunit inactivated influenza vaccine. TCRdb re-called the RT-PCR reads through MiXCR, storing one row per CDR3 protein. This sample carries under 550,000 distinct CDR3 sequences, approximately 7.8% of them seen once, and the ten largest clones take about an eighth. Sequencing was performed on PBMCs from blood, taken about 23 months after vaccination. Every receptor here comes from a man aged 50-75 years who received an inactivated influenza vaccine.

The chain links TRBV10-3 to TRBJ2-1; D is possibly TRBD1 (5 bases). V was trimmed by 3 bases and J by 7 bases, leaving 16 bases between them. The CDR3 contains 15 residues. CDR1 and CDR2 from the germline V gene are ENHRY and SYGVKD. CDR3 coding DNA: TGTGCCATCAGTGACCTGAGCCAGGGCGAGAATGAGCAGTTCTTC. The encoded protein is CAISDLSQGENEQFF.

The chain has TRBV28 and TRBJ2-1; D may be TRBD2 (6 bases). The length of the CDR3 is 13 residues. V lost 1 base and J lost 10, with 11 bases in between. Germline CDR1 reads MDHEN; CDR2 reads SYDVKM. The CDR3 reads CASSLFRGIEQFF. In DNA, the CDR3 is TGTGCCAGCAGTTTATTTCGGGGGATCGAGCAGTTCTTC.

This clonotype has only a few counts. The chain uses TRBV6-1 and TRBJ1-1; D uncertain. This CDR3 is 12 amino acids long. Germline CDR1 and CDR2: MNHNS and SASEGT. Between the trimmed V and J ends, which lost 2 bases and 8 bases, there was a span of 9 bases. The chain's CDR3 is CASSETGGEAFF. The CDR3 bases are TGTGCCAGCAGTGAAACGGGAGGAGAAGCTTTCTTT.

The rearrangement joins TRBV11-1 to TRBJ2-3; 10 bases align to TRBD2. CDR1 is SGHAT, CDR2 FQDESV, per germline (reference sequence). The junction had 13 bases not matched to a gene; V was cut back by 2 bases and J by 5 bases. The length of the CDR3 is 18 residues. This chain's CDR3 is CASSLRRGLAENIDTQYF. The CDR3 bases are TGTGCCAGCAGCTTAAGAAGAGGACTAGCGGAAAACATAGATACGCAGTATTTT.

V and J are TRBV12-3 or TRBV12-4 and TRBJ1-2; D is undetermined. The CDR3 is 12 residues long. The ends were cut back, 3 bases at V and 5 bases at J, with 7 bases in the middle. The DNA of the CDR3 is TGTGCCAGCAGTTTCGGACGGTATGGCTACACCTTC. As protein: CASSFGRYGYTF.

This clonotype was observed at least ten times. This rearrangement joins TRBV4-2 to TRBJ2-7; no definite D call. CDR1 is LGHNA, CDR2 YNFKEQ, per germline. V lost 0 bases and J lost 2, with 5 bases in between. The CDR3 contains 13 residues. DNA of the CDR3: TGTGCCAGCAGCCAAGACCTCACCTACGAGCAGTACTTC. Translation gives CASSQDLTYEQYF.

The sample holds many counts of this clonotype. The chain has TRBV10-3 and TRBJ1-2; D may be TRBD1 (6 bases). Trimming shortened V by 8 bases and J by 6 bases, and 25 bases separated the two germline ends. The CDR3 length is 16 residues. Germline V gene sequence: CDR1 ENHRY, CDR2 SYGVKD. CDR3: CAIPSPSSGAKNGYTF. The CDR3 nucleotides are TGTGCCATCCCTTCCCCTTCCTCAGGGGCGAAAAATGGCTACACCTTC.

This clonotype was observed a few times. The chain couples TRBV29-1 to TRBJ2-1; D is ambiguous. The CDR3 contains 12 residues. With 0 bases removed from V and 10 bases from J, the gap between germline ends came to 10 bases. Germline CDR1 is SQVTM and CDR2 is ANQGSEA. The CDR3 DNA follows: TGCAGCGTTGAAGATAACTACCCGGAGCAGTTCTTC. Its protein is CSVEDNYPEQFF.

A note on this clonotype: The CDR3 does not close with the conserved phenylalanine or tryptophan, likely indicating a read error. The rearrangement joins TRBV4-1 to TRBJ2-1; D unresolved. CDR1 and CDR2 (germline): MGHRA, YSYEKL. Trimming pared 0 bases from V and 5 bases from J, leaving 17 bases between. There are 17 residues in the CDR3. CDR3 in amino acids: CASSQDHRGSFNNEQFL. The CDR3 nucleotides are TGCGCCAGCAGCCAAGATCACCGAGGCTCGTTCAACAATGAGCAGTTCTTG.